Sequencing of this T cell receptor (beta chain) was carried out in a study of Tregs in tolerant kidney transplant recipients. V was clipped by 2 bases and J by 2 bases, with 10 bases between them. The length of the CDR3 is 14 residues. Germline CDR1 is SGHRS and CDR2 is YFSETQ. Overall study findings and caveats: Few patients were studied, so findings need validation in larger groups. No direct test of biological reproducibility was done here. Tregs expanded with activated donor B cells seemed most donor-specific.

As to this clone: Its specificity is not known.

Libraries were prepared by immunoSEQ multiplex PCR; TCRdb keeps only in-frame clonotypes and omits some of them. The sample has 200,000 to 300,000 clones; 84% are singletons. Sequenced sample: CD4+ T cells from blood. The receptor comes from a human donor in good health. This chain connects TRBV5-1 to TRBJ2-5, with D maybe TRBD1 (5 bases). The DNA of the CDR3 is TGCGCCAGCAGCTTCTCAGACAGACAAGAGACCCAGTACTTC. It specifies CASSFSDRQETQYF. Combining the CDR3 with reference TRBV5-1 and TRBJ2-5 gives the whole variable domain KAGVTQTPRYLIKTRGQQVTLSCSPISGHRSVSWYQQTPGQGLQFLFEYFSETQRNKGNFPGRFSGRQFSNSRSEMNVSTLELGDSALYLCASSFSDRQETQYFGPGTRLLVL.